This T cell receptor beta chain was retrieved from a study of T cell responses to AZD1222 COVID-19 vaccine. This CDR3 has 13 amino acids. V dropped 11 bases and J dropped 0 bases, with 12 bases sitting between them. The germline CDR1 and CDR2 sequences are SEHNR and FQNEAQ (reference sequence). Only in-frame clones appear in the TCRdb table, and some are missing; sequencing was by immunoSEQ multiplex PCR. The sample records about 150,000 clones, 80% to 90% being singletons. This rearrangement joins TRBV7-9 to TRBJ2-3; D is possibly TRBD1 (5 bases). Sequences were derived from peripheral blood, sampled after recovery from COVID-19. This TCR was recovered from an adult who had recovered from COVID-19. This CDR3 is CAHSWGSTDTQYF. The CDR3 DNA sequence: TGTGCCCACTCGTGGGGCAGCACAGATACGCAGTATTTT.